One sample yielded the 14 T cell receptor beta chains listed below, sequenced in a study of T cells after yellow fever vaccination. TCRdb re-derived calls from the 5' RACE reads in MiXCR, one entry per CDR3 protein. Among hundreds of thousands of distinct CDR3 sequences listed, approximately 13% were seen once. This material consisted of PBMCs, taken on the day of the yellow fever booster vaccination. The receptors stem from a man aged 30-40 years who received the YFV17D yellow fever vaccine.

V and J are TRBV9 and TRBJ2-5; no firm D call. The V end was cut by 2 bases, the J end by 1 base, with 12 bases between. In germline, CDR1 is SGDLS, CDR2 YYNGEE. This CDR3 comprises 15 residues. The CDR3 loop reads CASSVGSSPQETQYF. For the CDR3, the DNA is TGTGCCAGCAGCGTGGGCAGCAGCCCCCAAGAGACCCAGTACTTC.

The V gene is TRBV19, the J gene TRBJ2-3; D possibly corresponds to TRBD1 (5 bases). Germline V gives CDR1 LNHDA, CDR2 SQIVND (reference sequence). There are 12 residues in the CDR3. V lost 3 bases, J lost 7 bases, and 8 bases lay in between. The CDR3 DNA reads as TGTGCCAGTAGTATTGCAGGGAATACGCAGTATTTT. This translates into CASSIAGNTQYF.

This chain connects TRBV20-1 to TRBJ2-2; no clear D gene. Germline V gene data show CDR1 as DFQATT and CDR2 as SNEGSKA (reference sequence). The V and J ends lost 1 base and 2 bases respectively, with 8 bases between them. CDR3 length equals 14 residues. DNA of the CDR3: TGCAGTGCTAGAGTCAGCCTCAACACCGGGGAGCTGTTTTTT. Translation: CSARVSLNTGELFF.

This clonotype was observed a handful of times. The chain combines TRBV6-1 with TRBJ2-1, with 11 nucleotides matching TRBD2. The trim removed 7 bases at V and 15 bases at J, leaving 17 bases unmatched. The CDR3 runs to 15 residues. Looked up from germline, CDR1 is MNHNS and CDR2 is SASEGT. The CDR3 spells CASTLQLAGVTGLFF. As DNA, the CDR3 is TGTGCCAGCACATTGCAACTAGCGGGAGTAACGGGCCTGTTCTTC.

This clonotype was detected ten times or more. V gene TRBV7-2 combines with J gene TRBJ2-1, with 9 bases that match TRBD2. Germline CDR1 SGHTA, CDR2 FQGNSA. Unmatched junction bases numbered 9, after V lost 8 bases and J lost 4 bases. CDR3 length: 15 residues. The CDR3 spells CASAPSSGVYNEQFF. In nucleotides, the CDR3 is TGTGCCAGCGCCCCCTCTAGCGGGGTTTACAATGAGCAGTTCTTC.

Only a few counts were recorded for this clonotype. The gene calls are TRBV7-2 and TRBJ2-5, with D possibly matching TRBD2 (6 bases). From germline, CDR1 is SGHTA and CDR2 FQGNSA. V lost 4 bases and J lost 5, with 17 bases in between. CDR3 length equals 15 residues. The CDR3 DNA reads as TGTGCCAGCAGCTCGTCTGGACTAACGAGGGAGACCCAGTACTTC. Its protein product is CASSSSGLTRETQYF.

This chain uses TRBV9 with TRBJ2-6; D call uncertain. Between the trimmed V and J ends, which lost 0 bases and 2 bases, there was a span of 9 bases. Germline CDR1 SGDLS, CDR2 YYNGEE. The CDR3 sequence is 16 residues long. The CDR3 nucleotides are TGTGCCAGCAGCGTAGGGGCCGTACCTGGGGCCAACGTCCTGACTTTC. This sequence encodes CASSVGAVPGANVLTF. Combining the CDR3 with reference TRBV9 and TRBJ2-6 gives the whole variable domain DSGVTQTPKHLITATGQRVTLRCSPRSGDLSVYWYQQSLDQGLQFLIQYYNGEERAKGNILERFSAQQFPDLHSELNLSSLELGDSALYFCASSVGAVPGANVLTFGAGSRLTVL.

This CDR3 is CASSQSKHSYNEQFF. CDR3 in DNA: TGTGCCAGCAGCCAATCCAAGCACTCCTACAATGAGCAGTTCTTC. The rearrangement uses TRBV14 and TRBJ2-1; the D is unclear. Trimming shortened V by 2 bases and J by 0 bases, and 8 bases separated the two germline ends. The CDR3 sequence is 15 residues long. Germline V gives CDR1 SGHDN, CDR2 FVKESK.

The V and J genes are TRBV6-2 or TRBV6-3 and TRBJ1-5; no clear D gene. The V gene lost 8 bases and the J gene lost 0 bases, with 11 bases spanning the gap. This CDR3 region has 14 residues. Germline V CDR1 and CDR2: MNHEY, SVGEGT. CDR3 loop: CASEAFDSNQPQHF. The CDR3 bases are TGTGCCAGCGAGGCTTTCGATAGCAATCAGCCCCAGCATTTT.

This clonotype was seen more than once but under ten times. This chain joins TRBV6-6 and TRBJ1-1; unclear D gene. The germline V gene encodes CDR1 MNHNY and CDR2 SVGAGI (reference sequence). With 5 bases removed from V and 6 bases from J, the gap between germline ends came to 13 bases. The CDR3 consists of 13 residues. CDR3 amino acids: CASSHDPRPEAFF. For the CDR3, the DNA is TGTGCCAGCAGTCACGACCCCCGGCCTGAAGCTTTCTTT.

This clonotype was detected only a few times. The V and J genes are TRBV7-9 and TRBJ1-5, with D unresolved. V gave up 5 bases and J gave up 7 bases, with 12 bases separating them. From germline, CDR1 is SEHNR and CDR2 FQNEAQ (reference sequence). The CDR3 length is 13 residues. The CDR3 sequence is CASSQAVRQPQHF. Written as DNA, the CDR3 is TGTGCCAGCAGCCAGGCGGTGCGGCAGCCCCAGCATTTT.

This chain joins TRBV7-2 and TRBJ2-3, with 7 bases that match TRBD2. CDR1 is SGHTA, CDR2 FQGNSA, per germline. The CDR3 totals 17 residues. V trimming: 8 bases; J trimming: 0 bases; junction bases outside the gene matches: 14. In nucleotides, the CDR3 is TGTGCCAGCGTGCCTAGCGGCCGGGGGTCTAGCACAGATACGCAGTATTTT. It codes for CASVPSGRGSSTDTQYF.

A few counts support this clonotype. The J gene is TRBJ2-3, the V gene TRBV11-1; D might be TRBD2 (5 bases). The V end was cut by 5 bases, the J end by 0 bases, with 30 bases between. The CDR3 is made up of 21 amino acids. Germline CDR1 SGHAT, CDR2 FQDESV (reference sequence). In nucleotides, the CDR3 is TGTGCCAGCAGCCTAAAAAGAGGGAACGCCGGCGGGCTTAAGAGCACAGATACGCAGTATTTT. Residues: CASSLKRGNAGGLKSTDTQYF.

This clonotype was detected only once. This chain links TRBV29-1 with TRBJ2-3; D not certain. The V end was cut by 3 bases, the J end by 2 bases, with 9 bases between. Germline assignment: CDR1 SQVTM and CDR2 ANQGSEA. The CDR3 extends over 13 amino acids. The CDR3 nucleotides read TGCAGCGTTGAGGCGTCATCCACAGATACGCAGTATTTT. This encodes CSVEASSTDTQYF.